The 21 T cell receptor beta chains in this list originate from one sample, sequenced in a study of radiation and T cells in renal cell carcinoma (dated by TCRdb to 2019 to 2021). Library prep was done by the immunoSEQ multiplex PCR assay. TCRdb carries this immuneACCESS record with in-frame sequences only. Its versions omit some clonotypes, under half of them owing to an unresolved V gene in the studies checked, with the rest unexplained. Recorded for this sample are 100,000 to 150,000 clones; about 81% of them occurred a single time. The biggest ten clones account for roughly 5.9% of the sample. The sample's time point, from its label and the paper: blood 2 weeks post-SBRT. What this sample's treatment or condition label stands for: 15 Gy SBRT to primary tumor, nephrectomy 4 weeks later. The sequencing used blood, collected from a patient whose treatment included radiotherapy and nephrectomy. Every receptor here comes from a man aged 50 to 60 with renal cell carcinoma.

This sequence joins TRBV18 and TRBJ2-7; 8 bases fit TRBD2. CDR1 and CDR2 from the germline V gene are KGHSH and LQKENI. The V segment lost 5 bases and the J segment 4 bases; nucleotides outside the gene matches: 7. This CDR3 spans 14 amino acids. The CDR3 loop is CASSETGTSYEQYF. In DNA form, the CDR3 reads TGTGCCAGCTCAGAAACCGGGACTAGTTACGAGCAGTACTTC.

This rearrangement joins TRBV5-4 to TRBJ1-2, with 10 bases aligning to TRBD1. V lost 4 bases, J lost 2 bases, and 5 bases stayed unmatched. This CDR3 is 15 amino acids long. Germline assignment: CDR1 SGHNT and CDR2 YYREEE (reference sequence). CDR3 nucleotides: TGTGCCAGCAGCGCGGGGGACAGGGGAAACTATGGCTACACCTTC. Protein sequence: CASSAGDRGNYGYTF.

V gene TRBV7-9 combines with J gene TRBJ1-2; D is possibly TRBD1 (6 bases). The V and J ends lost 5 bases and 5 bases respectively, with 12 bases between them. The CDR3 runs to 13 residues. Germline CDR1 and CDR2: SEHNR and FQNEAQ (reference sequence). CDR3 residues: CASSGSGAYGYTF. As DNA, the CDR3 is TGTGCCAGCAGCGGGTCAGGGGCATATGGCTACACCTTC.

This CDR3 is CASSLWTKETQYF. The CDR3 nucleotides read TGTGCCAGCAGCTTATGGACAAAAGAGACCCAGTACTTC. The chain combines TRBV7-2 with TRBJ2-5, with D maybe TRBD1 (5 bases). This CDR3 comprises 13 residues. Germline CDR1 is SGHTA and CDR2 is FQGNSA. Trimming left V 2 bases short and J 3 bases short, with 7 bases between.

V and J are TRBV9 and TRBJ1-1; 7 bases line up with TRBD1. Per the germline V gene, CDR1 is SGDLS and CDR2 is YYNGEE. The CDR3 contains 14 residues. The J segment lost 6 bases and the V segment lost 3 bases, leaving 8 bases of the junction unmatched. The CDR3 nucleotides are TGTGCCAGCAGCGGGGGACAGTCTTTCGCTGAAGCTTTCTTT. It yields the protein CASSGGQSFAEAFF.

This clone was recorded only once. The chain recombines TRBV10-2 with TRBJ1-2; no firm D call. Germline loops: CDR1 WSHSY, CDR2 SAAADI. CDR3 length: 16 amino acids. V lost 3 bases and J 2 bases, leaving 16 bases between the germline ends. Written as DNA, the CDR3 is TGCGCCAGCAGTGATGTCTCCTCCTTGGAGAACTATGGCTACACCTTC. Its protein product is CASSDVSSLENYGYTF.

The V gene is TRBV19, the J gene TRBJ1-1; D uncertain. From germline, CDR1 is LNHDA and CDR2 SQIVND (reference sequence). Trimming pared 0 bases from V and 0 bases from J, leaving 23 bases between. This CDR3 has 20 amino acids. The CDR3 reads CASSIDLIGRPPGVNTEAFF. In DNA, the CDR3 is TGTGCCAGTAGTATAGATCTAATAGGACGGCCACCCGGGGTGAACACTGAAGCTTTCTTT.

This clone has a handful of counts. The rearrangement joins TRBV20-1 to TRBJ2-1, with 10 bases matching TRBD2. CDR1 and CDR2 from the germline V gene are DFQATT and SNEGSKA (reference sequence). With V trimmed by 4 bases and J by 15 bases, 6 bases remained unmatched. The CDR3 extends over 11 amino acids. This CDR3 reads CSATSGSPPFF. In DNA, the CDR3 is TGCAGTGCTACTAGCGGGAGCCCCCCGTTCTTC.

This rearrangement joins TRBV11-2 to TRBJ2-1; D not certain. The CDR3 loop spans 15 amino acids. The germline gives CDR1 SGHAT, CDR2 FQNNGV. Trimming shortened V by 1 base and J by 2 bases, and 9 bases separated the two germline ends. CDR3 sequence reads: CASSLVSVTYNEQFF. As DNA, the CDR3 is TGTGCCAGCAGCTTAGTGTCCGTTACCTACAATGAGCAGTTCTTC. Full variable domain (missing parts from reference TRBV11-2 and TRBJ2-1): EAGVAQSPRYKIIEKRQSVAFWCNPISGHATLYWYQQILGQGPKLLIQFQNNGVVDDSQLPKDRFSAERLKGVDSTLKIQPAKLEDSAVYLCASSLVSVTYNEQFFGPGTRLTVL.

The J gene is TRBJ2-7, the V gene TRBV25-1; a weak D match, TRBD2 (5 bases). Germline loops: CDR1 MGHDK, CDR2 SYGVNS. The CDR3 is 14 residues long. V gave up 1 base and J gave up 10 bases, with 17 bases separating them. CDR3 in DNA: TGTGCCAGCAGTGAATTGAGGGCCGCCCACGGCCAGTACTTC. The encoded protein is CASSELRAAHGQYF.

The V gene is TRBV6-1, the J gene TRBJ1-5; D is unclear. CDR3 length equals 13 residues. With 2 bases removed from V and 5 bases from J, the gap between germline ends came to 7 bases. Germline V lookup: CDR1 MNHNS, CDR2 SASEGT. The CDR3 coding sequence is TGTGCCAGCAGTGAACAGGTGGATCAGCCCCAGCATTTT. Residues: CASSEQVDQPQHF.

The chain joins TRBV5-1 to TRBJ2-5; 7 bases match TRBD2. The germline gives CDR1 SGHRS, CDR2 YFSETQ. V gave up 0 bases and J gave up 1 base; unmatched junction bases: 3. The CDR3 sequence is 15 residues long. CDR3 sequence: CASSLGGGIQETQYF. The CDR3 DNA is TGCGCCAGCAGCTTGGGGGGAGGGATCCAAGAGACCCAGTACTTC. The entire variable domain, with the rest obtained from reference TRBV5-1 and TRBJ2-5, is as follows: KAGVTQTPRYLIKTRGQQVTLSCSPISGHRSVSWYQQTPGQGLQFLFEYFSETQRNKGNFPGRFSGRQFSNSRSEMNVSTLELGDSALYLCASSLGGGIQETQYFGPGTRLLVL.

The rearrangement uses TRBV2 and TRBJ1-3, with D possibly TRBD1 on 5 matching bases. The CDR3 loop spans 14 amino acids. Between the trimmed V and J ends, which lost 6 bases and 9 bases, there was a span of 18 bases. Germline values: CDR1 SNHLY, CDR2 FYNNEI. The DNA for the CDR3 is TGTGCCAGCAGGTTCCGGGGGTCCGACGCCACCATATATTTT. It translates to CASRFRGSDATIYF.

This chain links TRBV14 with TRBJ1-2, with a tentative D call TRBD1 (5 bases). This CDR3 is built from 16 residues. Between the trimmed V and J ends, which lost 0 bases and 3 bases, there was a span of 14 bases. CDR1 SGHDN and CDR2 FVKESK come from the germline V gene. CDR3 region: CASSQDMGRDYYGYTF. The CDR3 DNA is TGTGCCAGCAGCCAAGATATGGGGCGGGACTACTATGGCTACACCTTC.

V usage is TRBV5-1 and J usage is TRBJ2-3; no clear D. Looked up from germline, CDR1 is SGHRS and CDR2 is YFSETQ. CDR3 length: 15 residues. With 0 bases removed from V and 0 bases from J, the gap between germline ends came to 8 bases. Written as DNA, the CDR3 is TGCGCCAGCAGCTTGGGGGTGCCTAGCACAGATACGCAGTATTTT. As protein: CASSLGVPSTDTQYF.

V is TRBV9 and J is TRBJ1-2, with D possibly matching TRBD1 (5 bases). V dropped 0 bases and J dropped 7 bases, with 22 bases sitting between them. From germline, CDR1 is SGDLS and CDR2 YYNGEE. CDR3 size: 17 residues. The chain's CDR3 is CASSVEEYRPGPGGYTF. The DNA for the CDR3 is TGTGCCAGCAGCGTAGAGGAATACAGGCCTGGGCCCGGTGGCTACACCTTC.

This chain connects TRBV7-8 to TRBJ2-5; 7 bases match TRBD2. With 3 bases clipped from V and 10 bases from J, the junction kept 8 bases outside the gene matches. CDR3 length equals 13 residues. Germline assignment: CDR1 SGHVS and CDR2 FQNEAQ. CDR3 sequence reads: CASSLVGSGLQYF. DNA of the CDR3: TGTGCCAGCAGCTTGGTCGGTAGCGGGCTCCAGTACTTC. The variable domain in full, completed from reference TRBV7-8 and TRBJ2-5, reads GAGVSQSPRYKVAKRGQDVALRCDPISGHVSLFWYQQALGQGPEFLTYFQNEAQLDKSGLPSDRFFAERPEGSVSTLKIQRTQQEDSAVYLCASSLVGSGLQYFGPGTRLLVL.

The DNA of the CDR3 is TGTGCCAGCGATAGCTTAGTTTATTCGAATTTAGGGGTAGGGGAGCAGTTCTTC. This gives the protein CASDSLVYSNLGVGEQFF. V usage is TRBV7-9 and J usage is TRBJ2-1; a possible D gene is TRBD1 (5 bases). The CDR3 sequence is 18 residues long. V gave up 8 bases and J gave up 10 bases, with 33 bases separating them. Germline CDR1 reads SEHNR; CDR2 reads FQNEAQ (reference sequence).

The J gene is TRBJ1-2, the V gene TRBV28, with D uncertain. Germline lookup yields CDR1 MDHEN and CDR2 SYDVKM. Trimming took off 4 bases at V and 7 bases at J, with 16 bases between the two ends. The CDR3 runs to 14 residues. CDR3 sequence reads: CASSSTTTLFGYTF. The CDR3 coding sequence is TGTGCCAGCAGTTCCACTACGACGTTGTTTGGCTACACCTTC.

This clone was picked up a small number of times. The chain recombines TRBV2 with TRBJ1-1, with TRBD1 matching over 8 bases. The CDR3 runs 14 residues. J gave up 11 bases and V 4 bases, and 12 bases lay outside the gene matches. The germline gives CDR1 SNHLY, CDR2 FYNNEI. For the CDR3, the DNA is TGTGCCAGCAGTGCGCTTCCAAATACAGGGGGTGCTTTCTTT. It encodes CASSALPNTGGAFF. The full variable domain, in which reference TRBV2 and TRBJ1-1 provide the parts outside the CDR3, is EPEVTQTPSHQVTQMGQEVILRCVPISNHLYFYWYRQILGQKVEFLVSFYNNEISEKSEIFDDQFSVERPDGSNFTLKIRSTKLEDSAMYFCASSALPNTGGAFFGQGTRLTVV.

The V call is TRBV6-9, the J call TRBJ1-5; possible D gene TRBD1, 5 bases. Trimming removed 8 bases from V and 3 bases from J, with 14 bases in between. The germline gives CDR1 MNHGY, CDR2 SVAAGI. The CDR3 loop spans 14 amino acids. As DNA, the CDR3 is TGTGCCAGCCTACTGGGGGTTATCAATCAGCCCCAGCATTTT. Its protein product is CASLLGVINQPQHF.